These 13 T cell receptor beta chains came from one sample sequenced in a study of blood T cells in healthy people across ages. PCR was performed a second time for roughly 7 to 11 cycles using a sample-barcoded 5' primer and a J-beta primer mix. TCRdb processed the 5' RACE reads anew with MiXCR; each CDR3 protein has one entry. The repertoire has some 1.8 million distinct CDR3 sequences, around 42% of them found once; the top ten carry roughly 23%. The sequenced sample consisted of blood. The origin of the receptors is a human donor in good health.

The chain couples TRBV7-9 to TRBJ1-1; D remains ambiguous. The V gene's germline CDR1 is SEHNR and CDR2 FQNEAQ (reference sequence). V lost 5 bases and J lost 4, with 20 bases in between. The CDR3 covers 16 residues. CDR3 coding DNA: TGTGCCAGCAGCCCCCATTTCGGGGTTAAGGGCACTGAAGCTTTCTTT. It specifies CASSPHFGVKGTEAFF.

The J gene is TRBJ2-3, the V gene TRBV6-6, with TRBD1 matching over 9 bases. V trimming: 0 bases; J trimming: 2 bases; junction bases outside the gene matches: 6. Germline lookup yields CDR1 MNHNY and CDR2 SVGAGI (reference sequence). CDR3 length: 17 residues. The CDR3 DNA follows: TGTGCCAGCAGTTACTCTCCCGGGGACAGGGCCACAGATACGCAGTATTTT. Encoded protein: CASSYSPGDRATDTQYF.

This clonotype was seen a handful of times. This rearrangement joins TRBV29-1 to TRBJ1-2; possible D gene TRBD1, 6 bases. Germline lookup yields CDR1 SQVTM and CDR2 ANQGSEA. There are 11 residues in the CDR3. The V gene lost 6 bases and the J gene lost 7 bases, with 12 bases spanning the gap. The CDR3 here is CSVPGVPGYTF. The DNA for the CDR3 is TGCAGCGTGCCAGGGGTCCCTGGCTACACCTTC.

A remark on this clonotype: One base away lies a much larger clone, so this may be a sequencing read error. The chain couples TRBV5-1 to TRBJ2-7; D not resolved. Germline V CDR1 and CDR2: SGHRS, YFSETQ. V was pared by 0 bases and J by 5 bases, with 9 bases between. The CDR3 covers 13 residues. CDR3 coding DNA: TGCGCCAGCAGCTTGGCCTCCCTCCACGAGCAGTACTTC. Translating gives CASSLASLHEQYF.

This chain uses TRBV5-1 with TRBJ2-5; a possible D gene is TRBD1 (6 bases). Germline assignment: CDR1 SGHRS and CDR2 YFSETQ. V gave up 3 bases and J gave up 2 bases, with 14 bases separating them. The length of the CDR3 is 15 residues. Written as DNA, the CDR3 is TGCGCCAGCAGCTGGGGCACAGGGCCTCAAGAGACCCAGTACTTC. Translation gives CASSWGTGPQETQYF.

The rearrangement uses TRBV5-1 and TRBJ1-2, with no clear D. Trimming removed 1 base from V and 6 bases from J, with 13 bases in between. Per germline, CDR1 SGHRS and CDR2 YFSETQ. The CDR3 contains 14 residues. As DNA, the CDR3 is TGCGCCAGCAGCTTGACTGGATCGGGCGATGGCTACACCTTC. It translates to CASSLTGSGDGYTF.

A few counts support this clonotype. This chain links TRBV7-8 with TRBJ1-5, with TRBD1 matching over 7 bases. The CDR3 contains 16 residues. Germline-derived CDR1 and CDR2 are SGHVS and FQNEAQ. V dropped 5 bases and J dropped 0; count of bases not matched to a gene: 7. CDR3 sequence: CASSADRARSNQPQHF. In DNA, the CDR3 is TGTGCCAGCAGCGCCGACAGGGCTCGTAGCAATCAGCCCCAGCATTTT. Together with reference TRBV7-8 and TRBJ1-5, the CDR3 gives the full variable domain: GAGVSQSPRYKVAKRGQDVALRCDPISGHVSLFWYQQALGQGPEFLTYFQNEAQLDKSGLPSDRFFAERPEGSVSTLKIQRTQQEDSAVYLCASSADRARSNQPQHFGDGTRLSIL.

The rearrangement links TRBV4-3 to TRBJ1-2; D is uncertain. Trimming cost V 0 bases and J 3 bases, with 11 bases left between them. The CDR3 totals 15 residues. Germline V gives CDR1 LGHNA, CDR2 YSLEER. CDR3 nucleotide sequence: TGCGCCAGCAGCCAAGATCCCGAGATTGACTATGGCTACACCTTC. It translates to CASSQDPEIDYGYTF.

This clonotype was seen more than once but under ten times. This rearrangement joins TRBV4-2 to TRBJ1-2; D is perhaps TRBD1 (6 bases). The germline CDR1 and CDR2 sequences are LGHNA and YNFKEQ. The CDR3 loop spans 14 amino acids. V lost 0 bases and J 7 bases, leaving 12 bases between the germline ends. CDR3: CASSQDGTGTGYTF. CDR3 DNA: TGTGCCAGCAGCCAAGATGGAACAGGGACTGGCTACACCTTC.

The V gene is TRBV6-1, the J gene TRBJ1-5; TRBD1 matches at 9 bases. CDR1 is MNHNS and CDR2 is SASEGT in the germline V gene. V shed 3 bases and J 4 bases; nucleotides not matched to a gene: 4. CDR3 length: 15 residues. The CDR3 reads CASSDGTGLNQPQHF. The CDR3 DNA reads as TGTGCCAGCAGTGACGGGACAGGGCTTAATCAGCCCCAGCATTTT.

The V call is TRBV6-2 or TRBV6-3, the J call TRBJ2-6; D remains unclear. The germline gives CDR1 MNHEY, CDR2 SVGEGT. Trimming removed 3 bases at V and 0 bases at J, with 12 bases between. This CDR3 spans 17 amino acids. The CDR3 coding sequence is TGTGCCAGCAGTTATGGAGTCAGATACTCTGGGGCCAACGTCCTGACTTTC. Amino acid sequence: CASSYGVRYSGANVLTF.

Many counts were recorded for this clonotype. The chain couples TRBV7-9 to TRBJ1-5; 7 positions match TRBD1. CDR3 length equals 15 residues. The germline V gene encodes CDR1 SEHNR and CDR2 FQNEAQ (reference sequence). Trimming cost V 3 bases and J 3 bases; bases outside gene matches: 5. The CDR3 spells CASSLGRGTNQPQHF. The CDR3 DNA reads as TGTGCCAGCAGCTTGGGCAGGGGGACCAATCAGCCCCAGCATTTT.

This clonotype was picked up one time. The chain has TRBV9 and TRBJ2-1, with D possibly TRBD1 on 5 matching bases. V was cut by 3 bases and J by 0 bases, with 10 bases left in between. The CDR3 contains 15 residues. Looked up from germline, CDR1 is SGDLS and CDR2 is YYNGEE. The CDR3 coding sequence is TGTGCCAGCAGCGCCTGGGGCCCCTCCTACAATGAGCAGTTCTTC. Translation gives CASSAWGPSYNEQFF.